The 30 T cell receptor beta chains below come from one sample, sequenced in a study of breast tumors, draining lymph nodes, adjacent tissues. Breast cancer patients provided tissue from their axillary draining lymph nodes. TCRdb reprocessed the multiplex PCR reads via MiXCR and lists one record per CDR3 protein. The repertoire has under 350,000 distinct CDR3 sequences, 30% to 35% of them found once; the top ten carry 0.85% to 1.3%. Source material: axillary lymph node tissue. The origin of the receptors is a female donor with breast cancer. Some clones in this sample may be carry-over from other donors' samples.

This clonotype was recorded many times. The chain links TRBV6-5 to TRBJ2-7; possibly TRBD1 for D (5 bases). V gave up 6 bases and J gave up 5 bases, with 14 bases separating them. This CDR3 has 13 amino acids. Germline CDR1 is MNHEY and CDR2 is SVGAGI. The CDR3 DNA sequence: TGTGCCAGCAGACCCCCGGGCAGGGACGAGCAGTACTTC. Translating gives CASRPPGRDEQYF.

This clonotype came up many times. The chain combines TRBV7-9 with TRBJ2-7, with 7 bases aligning to TRBD2. V was pared by 1 base and J by 6 bases, with 6 bases of the junction left unmatched. The CDR3 runs to 14 residues. Germline CDR1 SEHNR, CDR2 FQNEAQ (reference sequence). For the CDR3, the DNA is TGTGCCAGCAGCTTAGTTCGGGAGCGGGGCGAGCAGTACTTC. Protein product: CASSLVRERGEQYF.

This clonotype was recorded many times. The chain couples TRBV20-1 to TRBJ2-1; maybe TRBD1 (5 bases). Germline loops: CDR1 DFQATT, CDR2 SNEGSKA (reference sequence). V lost 0 bases to trimming and J lost 3 bases, with 12 bases between them. This CDR3 is built from 15 residues. CDR3 loop: CSAREGHSRYNEQFF. For the CDR3, the DNA is TGCAGTGCTAGAGAGGGGCATTCACGCTACAATGAGCAGTTCTTC.

This clonotype was recorded at least ten times. The CDR3 nucleotides read TGCAGCGTTGTTTCGCAGTACTATGGCTACACCTTC. Its protein product is CSVVSQYYGYTF. V is TRBV29-1 and J is TRBJ1-2, with no clear D. The CDR3 has 12 amino acids. Germline CDR1 SQVTM, CDR2 ANQGSEA. The germline V and J ends were trimmed by 4 bases and 3 bases, with 9 bases remaining between them.

In its sample, this clonotype was seen many times. V is TRBV12-3 or TRBV12-4 and J is TRBJ1-5; 9 bases are a match to TRBD1. Germline trimming cut 6 bases from V and 7 bases from J; bases unmatched to any gene: 10. The CDR3 totals 15 residues. The DNA of the CDR3 is TGTGCCAGCAGAGATACAGGGGGCAATTCGCAGCCCCAGCATTTT. This sequence encodes CASRDTGGNSQPQHF.

J is TRBJ2-7 and V is TRBV19; 9 bases fit TRBD2. Trimming at V came to 5 bases and at J to 7 bases, leaving 12 bases not matched to a gene. CDR3 length: 15 residues. CDR1 LNHDA and CDR2 SQIVND come from the germline V gene (reference sequence). The CDR3 loop is CASSDSGRGIWEQYF. In DNA, the CDR3 is TGTGCCAGTAGTGATAGCGGGAGAGGGATCTGGGAGCAGTACTTC. Together with reference TRBV19 and TRBJ2-7, the CDR3 gives the full variable domain: DGGITQSPKYLFRKEGQNVTLSCEQNLNHDAMYWYRQDPGQGLRLIYYSQIVNDFQKGDIAEGYSVSREKKESFPLTVTSAQKNPTAFYLCASSDSGRGIWEQYFGPGTRLTVT.

This clonotype appeared many times. The chain couples TRBV6-2 or TRBV6-3 to TRBJ2-5, with D uncertain. V was pared by 5 bases and J by 7 bases, with 8 bases between. Germline CDR1 reads MNHEY; CDR2 reads SVGEGT. The CDR3 is made up of 11 amino acids. The CDR3, as DNA: TGTGCCAGCAGTGGATTCCCGACCCAGTACTTC. Its protein product is CASSGFPTQYF.

This clonotype turned up a few times. The CDR3 loop reads CASSSGQGANTEAFF. The DNA of the CDR3 is TGCGCCAGCTCTTCGGGACAGGGGGCGAACACTGAAGCTTTCTTT. The chain employs TRBV5-1 and TRBJ1-1, with TRBD1 matching 12 bases. The CDR3 totals 15 residues. Germline CDR1 and CDR2: SGHRS and YFSETQ. The J segment lost 1 base and the V segment lost 7 bases, leaving 5 bases of the junction unmatched.

This clonotype was observed many times. The genes are TRBV5-5 and TRBJ1-4; TRBD1 matches at 9 bases. The trim removed 5 bases at V and 2 bases at J, leaving 4 bases unmatched. The CDR3 length is 15 residues. CDR1 and CDR2 (germline): SGHKS, YYEKEE (reference sequence). DNA for the CDR3: TGTGCCAGCAGTCACAGGGGGCCCACTAATGAAAAACTGTTTTTT. It specifies CASSHRGPTNEKLFF.

This clonotype was detected ten times or more. The chain links TRBV15 to TRBJ1-3; D not resolved. CDR1 LNHNV and CDR2 YYDKDF come from the germline V gene (reference sequence). V was trimmed by 0 bases and J by 0 bases, leaving 6 bases between them. The CDR3 extends over 15 amino acids. The CDR3 protein is CATSRDLSSGNTIYF. CDR3 DNA sequence: TGTGCCACCAGCAGAGATTTGAGCTCTGGAAACACCATATATTTT.

This clonotype was recorded at least ten times. The V gene is TRBV19, the J gene TRBJ2-3; D is possibly TRBD1 (5 bases). Germline V CDR1 and CDR2: LNHDA, SQIVND (reference sequence). The CDR3 spans 14 residues. Between the trimmed V and J ends, which lost 2 bases and 0 bases, there was a span of 6 bases. Written as DNA, the CDR3 is TGTGCCAGTAGTATACGGACAAGCACAGATACGCAGTATTTT. This gives the protein CASSIRTSTDTQYF.

In its sample, this clonotype was seen many times. The rearrangement joins TRBV24-1 to TRBJ2-5; TRBD2 is a possible D gene (6 bases). The CDR3 is 14 amino acids. The germline gives CDR1 KGHDR, CDR2 SFDVKD. Trimming pared 9 bases from V and 5 bases from J, leaving 18 bases between. The CDR3 DNA follows: TGTGCCACCTCCGGTGGGGGGACCTTGGAGACCCAGTACTTC. Protein sequence: CATSGGGTLETQYF.

The chain carries TRBV9 and TRBJ2-1; 9 nucleotides line up with TRBD1. This CDR3 spans 15 amino acids. Trimming cost V 0 bases and J 9 bases; bases outside gene matches: 7. Germline CDR1 and CDR2: SGDLS and YYNGEE. CDR3 amino acids: CASSVGQGGGIEQFF. The CDR3 bases are TGTGCCAGCAGCGTAGGACAGGGGGGGGGTATTGAGCAGTTCTTC.

This clonotype was counted at least ten times. The rearrangement uses TRBV7-2 and TRBJ1-4; no clear D. Germline loops: CDR1 SGHTA, CDR2 FQGNSA. The ends were cut back, 5 bases at V and 1 base at J, with 20 bases in the middle. This CDR3 contains 18 residues. CDR3 bases: TGTGCCAGCAGCGGACCCGGACCTCCACTATTAACTAATGAAAAACTGTTTTTT. It yields the protein CASSGPGPPLLTNEKLFF.

The rearrangement joins TRBV19 to TRBJ2-3, with D tentatively TRBD2 (5 bases). Germline-derived CDR1 and CDR2 are LNHDA and SQIVND (reference sequence). The CDR3 length is 15 residues. CDR3 sequence reads: CTATAGLADTDTQYF. The CDR3 nucleotides are TGTACCGCCACGGCTGGTCTAGCAGACACAGATACGCAGTATTTT.

The V and J genes are TRBV28 and TRBJ1-2, with D possibly TRBD1 on 6 matching bases. V lost 8 bases and J lost 6, with 22 bases in between. This CDR3 contains 15 residues. The V gene's germline CDR1 is MDHEN and CDR2 SYDVKM. In nucleotides, the CDR3 is TGTGCCAGCGCCCTGGACAGAAATACCTGGAATGGCTACACCTTC. Translating gives CASALDRNTWNGYTF.

As regards this clonotype: Possible read error: a much larger clone is one base away. The rearrangement joins TRBV20-1 to TRBJ2-1; 8 nucleotides agree with TRBD2. The germline V gene has CDR1 DFQATT and CDR2 SNEGSKA (reference sequence). This CDR3 region has 15 residues. V shed 0 bases, J shed 3 bases, and the junction held 4 bases outside the gene matches. CDR3 nucleotides: TGCAGTGCTAGAGATCTGCGGGGGGACTACAATGAGCAGTTCTTC. The encoded protein is CSARDLRGDYNEQFF.

This clonotype was observed at least ten times. The rearrangement uses TRBV20-1 and TRBJ1-5; weak D call: TRBD1 (6 bases). V dropped 0 bases and J dropped 2 bases, with 11 bases sitting between them. The CDR3 is 15 residues long. Germline V CDR1 and CDR2: DFQATT, SNEGSKA (reference sequence). CDR3 DNA: TGCAGTGCTAGAGAGGGGGCGAGGGGCAATCAGCCCCAGCATTTT. Translation gives CSAREGARGNQPQHF.

Comment on this clonotype: It may be a read error: a sequence one base away is much more abundant. The CDR3 DNA is TGTGCCAGTAGTATGACAGGGGGCTCCTACGATGAGCAGTTCTTC. As protein: CASSMTGGSYDEQFF. The chain has TRBV19 and TRBJ2-1; 10 nucleotides agree with TRBD1. Per the germline V gene, CDR1 is LNHDA and CDR2 is SQIVND (reference sequence). The CDR3 runs to 15 residues.

The chain joins TRBV2 to TRBJ2-5, with unresolved D. This CDR3 region has 14 residues. In germline, CDR1 is SNHLY, CDR2 FYNNEI. Deletions cut 3 bases from V and 9 bases from J, with 17 bases between. In nucleotides, the CDR3 is TGTGCCAGCAGTGATGGATATAGCAATCAGCCCCAGTACTTC. It encodes CASSDGYSNQPQYF.

Worth noting for this clonotype: It may be a read error: a sequence one base away is much more abundant. V usage is TRBV6-1 and J usage is TRBJ2-7; D not resolved. Per germline, CDR1 MNHNS and CDR2 SASEGT. This CDR3 is 10 amino acids long. CDR3 coding DNA: TGTGCCAGCAACCACTACGAGCAGCACTTC. It codes for CASNHYEQHF.

The chain recombines TRBV29-1 with TRBJ1-4, with D perhaps matching TRBD1 (5 bases). The CDR3 has 11 residues. Trimming took 4 bases from V and 8 from J, leaving 8 bases between them. CDR1 is SQVTM and CDR2 is ANQGSEA in the germline V gene. The CDR3 bases are TGCAGCGTTGTGCGGGGGGAAAAACTGTTTTTT. It codes for CSVVRGEKLFF.

This clonotype was observed at least ten times. The chain has TRBV4-1 and TRBJ2-7; D is possibly TRBD2 (7 bases). The CDR3 sequence is 16 residues long. Trimming removed 5 bases from V and 4 bases from J, with 21 bases in between. In germline, CDR1 is MGHRA, CDR2 YSYEKL. The CDR3 is CASSLSRGASRYEQYF. In DNA form, the CDR3 reads TGCGCCAGCAGCTTGAGCCGGGGGGCGAGTCGGTACGAGCAGTACTTC.

Of note for this clonotype: This may be a read error, as it is one base from a much larger clone. The V call is TRBV20-1, the J call TRBJ2-1; TRBD2 aligns across 11 bases. The CDR3 is 15 residues long. The germline V gene encodes CDR1 DFQATT and CDR2 SNEGSKA (reference sequence). The ends lost 5 bases at V and 10 bases at J; junction bases unmatched: 13. The CDR3 loop is CSALLSGRGSYEQFF. DNA for the CDR3: TGCAGTGCTCTCCTTAGCGGGAGGGGGTCCTACGAGCAGTTCTTC.

At least ten counts were recorded for this clonotype. The chain joins TRBV5-1 to TRBJ2-3; D is ambiguous. Trimming removed 4 bases from V and 0 bases from J, with 9 bases in between. The CDR3 consists of 14 residues. Germline loops: CDR1 SGHRS, CDR2 YFSETQ. The CDR3 DNA reads TGCGCCAGCAGCCAGGAATCTAGCACAGATACGCAGTATTTT. This encodes CASSQESSTDTQYF.

This clonotype has a count of ten or more. The chain carries TRBV6-1 and TRBJ2-2; D possibly corresponds to TRBD1 (5 bases). Trimming removed 7 bases at V and 4 bases at J, with 16 bases between. CDR3 length: 15 residues. CDR1 is MNHNS, CDR2 SASEGT, per germline. CDR3 protein: CASKKTDLGTGELFF. CDR3 coding DNA: TGTGCCAGCAAGAAGACAGATTTAGGCACCGGGGAGCTGTTTTTT.

The rearrangement uses TRBV15 and TRBJ1-5, with 7 nucleotides matching TRBD1. CDR3 length: 12 amino acids. The J segment lost 9 bases and the V segment lost 5 bases, leaving 4 bases of the junction unmatched. Germline assignment: CDR1 LNHNV and CDR2 YYDKDF (reference sequence). The CDR3 loop is CATSLRQGPQHF. The CDR3 nucleotides are TGTGCCACCAGCTTACGACAGGGGCCCCAGCATTTT.

This clonotype was recorded at least ten times. The chain is built from TRBV19 and TRBJ2-5; unclear D gene. Germline V gene lookup returns CDR1 LNHDA and CDR2 SQIVND (reference sequence). This CDR3 contains 12 residues. V lost 6 bases, J lost 5 bases, and 10 bases lay in between. In DNA form, the CDR3 reads TGTGCCAGTAGAGACCCCTCGGAGACCCAGTACTTC. Translation: CASRDPSETQYF.

The chain joins TRBV6-2 or TRBV6-3 to TRBJ2-7; no firm D call. V was pared by 2 bases and J by 3 bases, with 5 bases between. Germline assignment: CDR1 MNHEY and CDR2 SVGEGT. The length of the CDR3 is 12 residues. The CDR3 DNA reads as TGTGCCAGCAGTTACAACAGCTACGAGCAGTACTTC. Amino acids: CASSYNSYEQYF.

In DNA, the CDR3 is TGTGCCAGCAGTGATGAAGCAAAAGAGACCCAGTACTTC. Protein product: CASSDEAKETQYF. The chain joins TRBV25-1 to TRBJ2-5, with D unresolved. Trimming left V 3 bases short and J 3 bases short, with 8 bases between. Germline-derived CDR1 and CDR2 are MGHDK and SYGVNS. The CDR3 covers 13 residues.